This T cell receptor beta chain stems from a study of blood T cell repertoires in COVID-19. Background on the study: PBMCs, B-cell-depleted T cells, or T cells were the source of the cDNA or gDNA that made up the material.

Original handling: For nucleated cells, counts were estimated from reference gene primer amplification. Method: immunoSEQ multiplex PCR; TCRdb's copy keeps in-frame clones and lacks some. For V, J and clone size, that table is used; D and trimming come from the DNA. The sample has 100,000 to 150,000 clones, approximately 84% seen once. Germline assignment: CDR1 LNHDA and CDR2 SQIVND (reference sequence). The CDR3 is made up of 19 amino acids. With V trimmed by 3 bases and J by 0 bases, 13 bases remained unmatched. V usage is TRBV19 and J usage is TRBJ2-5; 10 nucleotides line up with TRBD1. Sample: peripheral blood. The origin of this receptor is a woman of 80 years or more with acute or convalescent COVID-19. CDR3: CASSIRRPGTGAHQETQYF. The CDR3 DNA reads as TGTGCCAGTAGTATTCGGCGACCCGGGACAGGGGCCCACCAAGAGACCCAGTACTTC. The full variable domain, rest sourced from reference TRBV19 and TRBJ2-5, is DGGITQSPKYLFRKEGQNVTLSCEQNLNHDAMYWYRQDPGQGLRLIYYSQIVNDFQKGDIAEGYSVSREKKESFPLTVTSAQKNPTAFYLCASSIRRPGTGAHQETQYFGPGTRLLVL.